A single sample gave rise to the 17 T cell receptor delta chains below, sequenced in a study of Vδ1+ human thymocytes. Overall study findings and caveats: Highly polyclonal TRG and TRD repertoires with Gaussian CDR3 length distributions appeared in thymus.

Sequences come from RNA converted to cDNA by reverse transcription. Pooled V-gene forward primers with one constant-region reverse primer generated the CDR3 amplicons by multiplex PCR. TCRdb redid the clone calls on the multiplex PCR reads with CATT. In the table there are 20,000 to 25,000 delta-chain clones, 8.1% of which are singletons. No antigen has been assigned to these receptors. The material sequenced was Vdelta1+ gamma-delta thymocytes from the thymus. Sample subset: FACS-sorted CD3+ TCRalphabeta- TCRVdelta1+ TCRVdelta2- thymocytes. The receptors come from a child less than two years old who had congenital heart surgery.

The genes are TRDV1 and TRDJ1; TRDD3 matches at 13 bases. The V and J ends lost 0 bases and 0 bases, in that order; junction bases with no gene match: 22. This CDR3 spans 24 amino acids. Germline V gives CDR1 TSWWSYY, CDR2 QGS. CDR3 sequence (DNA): TGTGCTCTTGGGGAACTTAGTCCAATTCCTTTTCCTACTGGGGGATACGCAAACACCGATAAACTCATCTTT. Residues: CALGELSPIPFPTGGYANTDKLIF.

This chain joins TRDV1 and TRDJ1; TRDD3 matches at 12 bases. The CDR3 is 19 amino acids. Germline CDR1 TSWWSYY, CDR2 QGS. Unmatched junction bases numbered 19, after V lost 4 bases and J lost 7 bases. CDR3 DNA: TGTGCTCTTGGGGGCTCCGGAGCCTTCCCCTGGGGGATACGCGGTAAACTCATCTTT. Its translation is CALGGSGAFPWGIRGKLIF.

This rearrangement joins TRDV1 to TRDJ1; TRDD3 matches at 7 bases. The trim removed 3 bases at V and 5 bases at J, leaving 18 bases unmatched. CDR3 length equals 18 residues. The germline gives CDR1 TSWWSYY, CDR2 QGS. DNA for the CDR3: TGTGCTCTTGGGGACCCCCCCTGGGGGCCGGCACCTCCTGATAAACTCATCTTT. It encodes CALGDPPWGPAPPDKLIF.

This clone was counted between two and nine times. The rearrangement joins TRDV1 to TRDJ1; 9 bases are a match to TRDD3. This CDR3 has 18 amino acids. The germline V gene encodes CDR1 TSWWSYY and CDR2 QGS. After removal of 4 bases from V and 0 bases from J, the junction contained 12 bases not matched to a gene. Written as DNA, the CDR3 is TGTGCTCTTGGGGGCCCCCGGGACGCTGGGGGATACACCGATAAACTCATCTTT. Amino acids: CALGGPRDAGGYTDKLIF.

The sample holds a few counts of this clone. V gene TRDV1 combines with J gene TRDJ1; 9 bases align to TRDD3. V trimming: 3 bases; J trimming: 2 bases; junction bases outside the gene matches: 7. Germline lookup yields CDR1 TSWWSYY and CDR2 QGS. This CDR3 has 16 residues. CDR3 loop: CALGDKVGDMTDKLIF. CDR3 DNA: TGTGCTCTTGGGGACAAAGTGGGGGATATGACCGATAAACTCATCTTT.

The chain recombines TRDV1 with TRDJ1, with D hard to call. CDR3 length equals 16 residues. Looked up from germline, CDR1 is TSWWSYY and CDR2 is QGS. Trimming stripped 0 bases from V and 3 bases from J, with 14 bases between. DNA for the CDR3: TGTGCTCTTGGGGAACTAGGAGTGGGACGGTCCGATAAACTCATCTTT. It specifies CALGELGVGRSDKLIF.

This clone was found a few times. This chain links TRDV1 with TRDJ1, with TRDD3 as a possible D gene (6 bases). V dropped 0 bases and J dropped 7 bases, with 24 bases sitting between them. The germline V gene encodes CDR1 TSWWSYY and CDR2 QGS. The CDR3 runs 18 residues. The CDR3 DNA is TGTGCTCTTGGGGAACTGATTAGGGTGGGGGCTATCAGAAGTAAACTCATCTTT. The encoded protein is CALGELIRVGAIRSKLIF.

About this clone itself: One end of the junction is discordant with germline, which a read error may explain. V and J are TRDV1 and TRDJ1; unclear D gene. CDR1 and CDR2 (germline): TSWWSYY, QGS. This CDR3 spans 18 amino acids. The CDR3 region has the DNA TGTGCTCTTGGGGAACTTCCCCTTGCCATCCTCTTCACCGATAGACTCATCTTT. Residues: CALGELPLAILFTDRLIF.

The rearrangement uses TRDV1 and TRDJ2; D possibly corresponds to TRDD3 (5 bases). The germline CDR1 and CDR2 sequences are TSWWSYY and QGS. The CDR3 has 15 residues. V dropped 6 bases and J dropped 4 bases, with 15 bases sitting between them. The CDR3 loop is CALGRGPSPTAQLFF. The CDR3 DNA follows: TGTGCTCTTGGAAGGGGGCCATCCCCGACAGCACAACTCTTCTTT.

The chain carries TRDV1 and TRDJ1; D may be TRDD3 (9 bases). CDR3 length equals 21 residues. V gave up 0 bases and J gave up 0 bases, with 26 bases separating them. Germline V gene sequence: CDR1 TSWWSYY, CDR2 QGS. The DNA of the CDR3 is TGTGCTCTTGGGGAACTTGGGGCTTCCTACGCTGGGGGATTAGACACCGATAAACTCATCTTT. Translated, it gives CALGELGASYAGGLDTDKLIF.

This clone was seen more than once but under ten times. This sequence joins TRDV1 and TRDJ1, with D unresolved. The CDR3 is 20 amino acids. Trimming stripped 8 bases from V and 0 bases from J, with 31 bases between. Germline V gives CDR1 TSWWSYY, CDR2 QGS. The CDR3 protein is CALQPRMRAPKKRHTDKLIF. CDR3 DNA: TGTGCTCTTCAACCTAGAATGCGGGCCCCGAAAAAAAGACACACCGATAAACTCATCTTT.

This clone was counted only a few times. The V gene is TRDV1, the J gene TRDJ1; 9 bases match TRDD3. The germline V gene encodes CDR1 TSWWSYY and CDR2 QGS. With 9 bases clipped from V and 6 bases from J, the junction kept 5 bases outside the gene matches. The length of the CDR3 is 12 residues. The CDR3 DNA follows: TGTGCTCTGGGACTGGGGGACTATAAACTCATCTTT. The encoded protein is CALGLGDYKLIF.

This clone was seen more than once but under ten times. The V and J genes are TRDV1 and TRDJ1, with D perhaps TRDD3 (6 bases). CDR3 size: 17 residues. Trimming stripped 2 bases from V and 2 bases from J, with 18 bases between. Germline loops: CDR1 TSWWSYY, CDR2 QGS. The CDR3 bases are TGTGCTCTTGGGGAAGGTCTGCATACTGGGAAGACCGATAAACTCATCTTT. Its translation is CALGEGLHTGKTDKLIF.

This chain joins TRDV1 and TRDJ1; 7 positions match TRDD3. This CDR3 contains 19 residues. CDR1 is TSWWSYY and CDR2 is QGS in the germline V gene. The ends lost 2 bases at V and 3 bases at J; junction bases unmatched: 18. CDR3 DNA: TGTGCTCTTGGGGAAAAGATGTACTGGGGAGAAGGAGCTCCCGATAAACTCATCTTT. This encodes CALGEKMYWGEGAPDKLIF.

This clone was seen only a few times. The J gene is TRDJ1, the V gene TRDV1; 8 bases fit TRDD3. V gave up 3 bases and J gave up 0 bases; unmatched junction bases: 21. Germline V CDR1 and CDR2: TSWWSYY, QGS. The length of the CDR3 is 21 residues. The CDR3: CALGDPKSPYWGSQHTDKLIF. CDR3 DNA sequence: TGTGCTCTTGGGGACCCGAAATCCCCGTACTGGGGGTCCCAACACACCGATAAACTCATCTTT.

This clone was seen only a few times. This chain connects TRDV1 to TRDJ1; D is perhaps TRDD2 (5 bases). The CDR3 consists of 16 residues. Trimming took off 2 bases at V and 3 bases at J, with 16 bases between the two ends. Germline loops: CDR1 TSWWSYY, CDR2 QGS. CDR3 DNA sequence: TGTGCTCTTGGGGAAACGAGTCTTTTCCTCGCCGATAAACTCATCTTT. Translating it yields CALGETSLFLADKLIF.

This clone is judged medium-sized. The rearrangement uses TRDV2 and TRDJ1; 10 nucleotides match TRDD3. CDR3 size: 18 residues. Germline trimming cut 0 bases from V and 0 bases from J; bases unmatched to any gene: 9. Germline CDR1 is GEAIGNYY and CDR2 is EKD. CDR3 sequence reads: CACDTVLGDPLYTDKLIF. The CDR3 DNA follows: TGTGCCTGTGACACCGTACTGGGGGATCCTTTGTACACCGATAAACTCATCTTT.